Listed below are T cell receptor beta chains from one sample, sequenced in a study of somatic mutations in cytotoxic T cells in rheumatoid arthritis. Produced via immunoSEQ multiplex PCR; TCRdb's table is partial and in-frame only. The table shows about 25,000 clones, with 82% occurring only once. Specimen: CD8+ T cells sorted from blood. The receptors come from a man in his fifties in good health. Both conserved end residues are part of each CDR3. A D gene is named only where the DNA matches it firmly. Some rows have no size entry. The others give once, few or many, or a class for an expanded clone.

j_gene: TRBJ2-7; v_gene: TRBV28; abundance: -; d_gene: -; CDR3nt: TGTGCCAGCAGTTTATGGACGGCTTACGAGCAGTACTTC; CDR3aa: CASSLWTAYEQYF
j_gene: TRBJ2-2; v_gene: TRBV7-8; abundance: -; d_gene: -; CDR3nt: TGTGCCAGCAGCTTAGTCGGACCCACCGGGGAGCTGTTTTTT; CDR3aa: CASSLVGPTGELFF
j_gene: TRBJ1-2; v_gene: TRBV9; abundance: -; d_gene: TRBD1; CDR3nt: TGTGCCAGCAGCGTAGGATCGGGCAGGGGGGCACAAGGCTATGGCTACACCTTC; CDR3aa: CASSVGSGRGAQGYGYTF
j_gene: TRBJ1-1; v_gene: TRBV5-5; abundance: -; d_gene: -; CDR3nt: TGTGCCAGCAGCCCAGGAGGGCGGGGTACTGAAGCTTTCTTT; CDR3aa: CASSPGGRGTEAFF
j_gene: TRBJ1-4; v_gene: TRBV7-9; abundance: -; d_gene: TRBD1; CDR3nt: TGTGCCAGCAGCACCGGGGGGGACAGGGTAAATGAAAAACTGTTTTTT; CDR3aa: CASSTGGDRVNEKLFF
j_gene: TRBJ2-1; v_gene: TRBV6-5; abundance: -; d_gene: TRBD2; CDR3nt: TGTGCCAGCAGCTCACTAGCGGGAGTCCACAATGAGCAGTTCTTC; CDR3aa: CASSSLAGVHNEQFF
j_gene: TRBJ2-2; v_gene: TRBV19; abundance: -; d_gene: TRBD1; CDR3nt: TGTGCCAGTAGTACGTCACTTCAGGGGGCTGCCACCGGGGAGCTGTTTTTT; CDR3aa: CASSTSLQGAATGELFF
j_gene: TRBJ2-7; v_gene: TRBV7-8; abundance: -; d_gene: -; CDR3nt: TGTGCCAGCAGCCGTTTAGCGGTTACCTACGAGCAGTACTTC; CDR3aa: CASSRLAVTYEQYF
j_gene: TRBJ1-4; v_gene: TRBV7-9; abundance: -; d_gene: -; CDR3nt: TGTGCCAGCAGCGAAGCCCAGGGTGAAAAACTGTTTTTT; CDR3aa: CASSEAQGEKLFF
j_gene: TRBJ2-7; v_gene: TRBV11-2; abundance: few; d_gene: TRBD1; CDR3nt: TGTGCCAGCAGCCCCAGGGCGGACAGGGCCCACGAGCAGTACTTC; CDR3aa: CASSPRADRAHEQYF
j_gene: TRBJ2-1; v_gene: TRBV7-9; abundance: -; d_gene: TRBD2; CDR3nt: TGTGCCAGCGAGGAGCGGGAGGCCTCCTACAATGAGCAGTTCTTC; CDR3aa: CASEEREASYNEQFF
j_gene: TRBJ2-5; v_gene: TRBV28; abundance: -; d_gene: -; CDR3nt: TGTGCCAGCAGTCACCCGAAAAAAGGGTGGCGCGAGACCCAGTACTTC; CDR3aa: CASSHPKKGWRETQYF
j_gene: TRBJ1-2; v_gene: TRBV6-5; abundance: -; d_gene: -; CDR3nt: TGTGCCAGCAGTTACCGGGGGGCGACGGACTATGGCTACACCTTC; CDR3aa: CASSYRGATDYGYTF
j_gene: TRBJ1-2; v_gene: TRBV30; abundance: -; d_gene: TRBD1; CDR3nt: TGTGCCTGGCGGACAGGGGCGGACTACACCTTC; CDR3aa: CAWRTGADYTF
j_gene: TRBJ2-7; v_gene: TRBV11-2; abundance: -; d_gene: -; CDR3nt: TGTGCCAGCAGCCTCGGAAGGCCCTACGAGCAGTACTTC; CDR3aa: CASSLGRPYEQYF
j_gene: TRBJ2-5; v_gene: TRBV4-1; abundance: -; d_gene: TRBD2; CDR3nt: TGCGCCAGCAGTCCAAAATCCACTAGCGGGAGAAAGACCCAGTACTTC; CDR3aa: CASSPKSTSGRKTQYF
j_gene: TRBJ2-1; v_gene: TRBV4-1; abundance: -; d_gene: -; CDR3nt: TGCGCCAGCAGCCAAGGCGGGCTAGTCCTCGATGAGCAGTTCTTC; CDR3aa: CASSQGGLVLDEQFF
j_gene: TRBJ1-2; v_gene: TRBV7-9; abundance: -; d_gene: -; CDR3nt: TGTGCCAGCAGCCCCGTGATGGGAGGCGGCTATGGCTACACCTTC; CDR3aa: CASSPVMGGGYGYTF